This T cell receptor (beta chain) was identified during a study of cytomegalovirus exposure and HLA in healthy donors. Study at large: A later analysis reported the 100 to 150 validation repertoires used the same platform as the roughly 700 first-cohort repertoires.

Trimming pared 1 base from V and 4 bases from J, leaving 14 bases between. The CDR3 contains 16 residues. The V gene's germline CDR1 is MNHNS and CDR2 SASEGT. This clone was counted a few times. Sequencing used immunoSEQ multiplex PCR; TCRdb keeps in-frame clones, though not all of them. The repertoire holds a few hundred thousand clones, roughly 88% seen once, with roughly 13% in the top ten. Sequenced material: PBMCs. The clonotype was recovered from a woman in her twenties or thirties in good health and CMV-seropositive. V gene TRBV6-1 combines with J gene TRBJ2-1; D might be TRBD1 (6 bases). DNA for the CDR3: TGTGCCAGCAGTGAAGGCCTCAGGGGACCATACAATGAGCAGTTCTTC. It translates to CASSEGLRGPYNEQFF.